This T cell receptor beta chain was observed in a study of T-cell reconstitution after alpha-beta-depleted transplantation in children. Ten or more counts support this clonotype. Its antigen is currently unknown. Preparation of the TCRbeta library was carried out with unique molecular identifiers. A single record per CDR3 protein comes from TCRdb applying MiXCR to the PCR reads. Of hundreds of thousands of distinct CDR3 sequences detected, around 12% appear once; the ten largest clones hold about 0.77%. The CDR3 has 15 residues. Germline V gene data show CDR1 as SQVTM and CDR2 as ANQGSEA. The junction had 9 bases not matched to a gene; V was cut back by 3 bases and J by 3 bases. Findings and limits, study-wide: T-cell counts and diversity at one year following transplant were attributed mainly to newly produced T cells. After transplant, at about two months, alpha-beta T cells were reportedly derived from several hundred expanded graft clones. Day-60 TCRbeta diversity that was high in some patients was derived from surviving recipient T cells and thymic progenitors.

This receptor was taken from a girl aged 2 to 9 with congenital amegakaryocytic thrombocytopenia, due to receive a stem cell transplant. The sample here was PBMCs, taken before TCRalphabeta/CD19-depleted stem cell transplant. The chain links TRBV29-1 to TRBJ2-5; 8 bases map to TRBD1. The CDR3 loop reads CSVETDRVAEETQYF. The CDR3 bases are TGCAGCGTTGAGACGGACAGGGTAGCCGAAGAGACCCAGTACTTC.